The 5 T cell receptor beta chains reported below all come from one sample, sequenced in a study of control samples from healthy donors and cancer patients (dated by TCRdb to 2019 to 2021). The library was produced with the immunoSEQ multiplex PCR assay. Sourced from immuneACCESS, this table was stored by TCRdb with only in-frame sequences that have V and J called. A share of the clones is absent; for the studies checked, an unresolved V gene accounts for under half, and the remainder has no known explanation. The sample table lists 140,000 to 150,000 clones, 75% to 90% of them with a count of one. Of the sample, just under 5% is held by the ten largest clones. The sequencing sample was made of blood. The receptors come from a man aged 25-45 years in good health.

The V gene is TRBV19, the J gene TRBJ2-5; perhaps D is TRBD1 or TRBD2 (7 bases each). Germline values: CDR1 LNHDA, CDR2 SQIVND (reference sequence). V lost 3 bases to trimming and J lost 2 bases, with 10 bases between them. This CDR3 is 14 amino acids long. In nucleotides, the CDR3 is TGTGCCAGTAGTATGCAGGGGGGGCAAGAGACCCAGTACTTC. This encodes CASSMQGGQETQYF. The whole variable domain, remainder taken from reference TRBV19 and TRBJ2-5, is DGGITQSPKYLFRKEGQNVTLSCEQNLNHDAMYWYRQDPGQGLRLIYYSQIVNDFQKGDIAEGYSVSREKKESFPLTVTSAQKNPTAFYLCASSMQGGQETQYFGPGTRLLVL.

This clone appeared once. The chain combines TRBV5-1 with TRBJ2-3; the D is unclear. Trimming cost V 4 bases and J 2 bases, with 11 bases left between them. Germline V gene lookup returns CDR1 SGHRS and CDR2 YFSETQ. The CDR3 is made up of 14 amino acids. DNA of the CDR3: TGCGCCAGCAGCACGGACCAGACCACAGATACGCAGTATTTT. It is translated as CASSTDQTTDTQYF.

The rearrangement joins TRBV11-2 to TRBJ1-2; D might be TRBD1 (6 bases). V shed 4 bases and J shed 0 bases, with 15 bases lying between them. Germline CDR1 SGHAT, CDR2 FQNNGV. This CDR3 region has 16 residues. CDR3 nucleotides: TGTGCCAGCAGCTCCTGGGACATTGGAGCTAACTATGGCTACACCTTC. It encodes CASSSWDIGANYGYTF.

For the CDR3, the DNA is TGTGCCAGCAGCAGACTAGCGGGGGAGGTTGAGCAGTTCTTC. It yields the protein CASSRLAGEVEQFF. The V gene is TRBV7-9, the J gene TRBJ2-1; 12 bases are a match to TRBD2. The CDR3 has 14 amino acids. CDR1 SEHNR and CDR2 FQNEAQ come from the germline V gene (reference sequence). Trimming at V came to 5 bases and at J to 9 bases, leaving 5 bases not matched to a gene. The entire variable domain, with the rest obtained from reference TRBV7-9 and TRBJ2-1, is as follows: DTGVSQNPRHKITKRGQNVTFRCDPISEHNRLYWYRQTLGQGPEFLTYFQNEAQLEKSRLLSDRFSAERPKGSFSTLEIQRTEQGDSAMYLCASSRLAGEVEQFFGPGTRLTVL.

This clone was found a few times. The V call is TRBV7-9, the J call TRBJ2-2; weak D call: TRBD1 (6 bases). CDR1 and CDR2 (germline): SEHNR, FQNEAQ (reference sequence). The V and J ends lost 6 bases and 2 bases respectively, with 13 bases between them. The CDR3 spans 15 residues. CDR3 DNA sequence: TGTGCCAGCAGGGACGACAGGTTAAACACCGGGGAGCTGTTTTTT. It codes for CASRDDRLNTGELFF.